The 22 T cell receptor beta chains below all came from one sample that was sequenced in a study of cytomegalovirus exposure and HLA in healthy donors. Use of 60 Vbeta and 13 Jbeta primers characterized the PCR. This table comes from immunoSEQ multiplex PCR, and its TCRdb copy is limited to in-frame clones, with some not included. Here the sample spans about 130,000 clones, 79% being singletons. The sequenced material came from PBMCs. The receptors derive from a man in his forties in good health and CMV-seropositive.

The V gene is TRBV30, the J gene TRBJ1-6, with TRBD1 as a possible D gene (5 bases). The CDR3 runs 13 residues. V gave up 4 bases and J gave up 7 bases, with 11 bases separating them. The germline V gene has CDR1 GTSNPN and CDR2 SVGIG (reference sequence). This chain's CDR3 is CAWTVQGNSPLHF. CDR3 nucleotide sequence: TGTGCCTGGACGGTGCAGGGAAATTCACCCCTCCACTTT.

The genes are TRBV4-1 and TRBJ1-5; TRBD1 matches at 7 bases. The CDR3 runs to 17 residues. The germline CDR1 and CDR2 sequences are MGHRA and YSYEKL. Losses at the gene ends were 3 bases for V and 3 bases for J; bases not matched to a gene: 11. CDR3 nucleotides: TGCGCCAGCAGCCAGCCGGGGCCCAGGGGGACCAATCAGCCCCAGCATTTT. It is translated as CASSQPGPRGTNQPQHF.

This CDR3 is CASSQESGEKLFF. The CDR3 DNA reads as TGTGCCAGCAGCCAAGAGTCGGGAGAAAAACTGTTTTTT. The rearrangement links TRBV4-2 to TRBJ1-4; D remains unclear. Per germline, CDR1 LGHNA and CDR2 YNFKEQ. V was pared by 0 bases and J by 8 bases, with 7 bases between. This CDR3 comprises 13 residues.

The rearrangement uses TRBV6-6 and TRBJ1-2; 7 bases match TRBD1. CDR1 and CDR2 from the germline V gene are MNHNY and SVGAGI (reference sequence). There are 14 residues in the CDR3. Trimming took 0 bases from V and 8 from J; bases not matched to a gene: 6. CDR3 in amino acids: CASSYSNRGGGYTF. The CDR3 bases are TGTGCCAGCAGTTACTCGAACAGGGGAGGAGGCTACACCTTC.

V usage is TRBV2 and J usage is TRBJ1-2; D may be TRBD1 (5 bases). Germline V lookup: CDR1 SNHLY, CDR2 FYNNEI. V was trimmed by 6 bases and J by 4 bases, leaving 12 bases between them. CDR3 length: 13 residues. As DNA, the CDR3 is TGTGCCAGCAGGGGGGGGACGACCTATGGCTACACCTTC. Translating gives CASRGGTTYGYTF.

This clone was observed a handful of times. The gene calls are TRBV5-1 and TRBJ2-5; TRBD2 agrees at 11 bases. The J call is in doubt because the DNA end fits TRBJ2-7 better. The CDR3 is made up of 17 amino acids. The V gene's germline CDR1 is SGHRS and CDR2 YFSETQ. Written as DNA, the CDR3 is TGCGCCAGCAGCGGGGGACTAGCGGTGAAGGACTCCTACGAGCAGTACTTC. This translates into CASSGGLAVKDSYEQYF.

The V gene is TRBV2, the J gene TRBJ2-3, with 7 nucleotides matching TRBD2. Germline CDR1 reads SNHLY; CDR2 reads FYNNEI. The ends lost 7 bases at V and 4 bases at J; junction bases unmatched: 5. There are 13 residues in the CDR3. The CDR3 nucleotides read TGTGCCAGCACTTTAGGACTAGCAGATACGCAGTATTTT. It specifies CASTLGLADTQYF.

The chain links TRBV28 to TRBJ1-5, with D possibly being TRBD1 (5 bases). CDR3 size: 15 residues. Trimming took off 3 bases at V and 3 bases at J, with 12 bases between the two ends. CDR1 MDHEN and CDR2 SYDVKM come from the germline V gene. This CDR3 reads CASSLQGNYNQPQHF. Written as DNA, the CDR3 is TGTGCCAGCAGTTTGCAGGGCAATTACAATCAGCCCCAGCATTTT.

This sequence joins TRBV28 and TRBJ1-5, with a weak D call TRBD1 (6 bases). CDR3 length: 16 residues. Germline lookup yields CDR1 MDHEN and CDR2 SYDVKM. V lost 7 bases to trimming and J lost 1 base, with 17 bases between them. The CDR3 DNA reads TGTGCCAGCACCCTCTGGGGGCTTCAGAGCAATCAGCCCCAGCATTTT. Its protein is CASTLWGLQSNQPQHF.

The chain combines TRBV11-2 with TRBJ2-1, with TRBD2 identical over 7 bases. CDR3 length equals 15 residues. Germline V gene lookup returns CDR1 SGHAT and CDR2 FQNNGV. V shed 5 bases, J shed 12 bases, and the junction held 16 bases outside the gene matches. The DNA of the CDR3 is TGTGCCAGCAGCCCCCTTAGCGGGCTCGGTAGAATGCAGTTCTTC. It yields the protein CASSPLSGLGRMQFF.

This chain links TRBV29-1 with TRBJ2-1; a possible D gene is TRBD2 (7 bases). V dropped 7 bases and J dropped 12 bases, with 19 bases sitting between them. CDR1 is SQVTM, CDR2 ANQGSEA, per germline. The CDR3 is 12 amino acids. CDR3 bases: TGCAGCGGGGCTTGGGGGGGGCAGGGGCAGTTCTTC. Protein: CSGAWGGQGQFF.

The rearrangement uses TRBV18 and TRBJ2-1; a weak D match, TRBD2 (6 bases). The CDR3 covers 15 residues. The V gene's germline CDR1 is KGHSH and CDR2 LQKENI. Between the trimmed V and J ends, which lost 6 bases and 5 bases, there was a span of 17 bases. For the CDR3, the DNA is TGTGCCAGCTCGCCCCCCGGGACTCCCAACAATGAGCAGTTCTTC. Its protein product is CASSPPGTPNNEQFF.

Points on this clone: Sequence at one end of the junction differs from germline and may be a read error. V and J are TRBV7-7 and TRBJ2-2, with D unresolved. The CDR3 contains 15 residues. CDR1 and CDR2 (germline): SSHAT, FNYEAQ (reference sequence). The CDR3, as DNA: TGTGCTAGCAGTGACGGCGGCTTGAACACCGGGGAGCTGTTTTTT. Encoded protein: CASSDGGLNTGELFF.

The chain couples TRBV18 to TRBJ1-2, with 7 bases identical to TRBD1. The junction had 3 bases not matched to a gene; V was cut back by 5 bases and J by 0 bases. Germline V gene sequence: CDR1 KGHSH, CDR2 LQKENI. This CDR3 comprises 14 residues. The CDR3 bases are TGTGCCAGCTCAATCGACAGGGCTAACTATGGCTACACCTTC. Encoded protein: CASSIDRANYGYTF.

In nucleotides, the CDR3 is TGCGCCAGCAGCCCCTTAGCGGCCAACTACGAGCAGTACTTC. It yields the protein CASSPLAANYEQYF. The chain is built from TRBV5-1 and TRBJ2-7; D is possibly TRBD2 (6 bases). The CDR3 is 14 residues long. The V end was cut by 4 bases, the J end by 3 bases, with 14 bases between. Germline CDR1 SGHRS, CDR2 YFSETQ.

The chain uses TRBV6-1 and TRBJ2-7; D not resolved. Deletions cut 0 bases from V and 2 bases from J, with 8 bases between. Per the germline V gene, CDR1 is MNHNS and CDR2 is SASEGT. CDR3 length: 14 residues. The CDR3, as DNA: TGTGCCAGCAGTGAAGCGTTGGGCACCTACGAGCAGTACTTC. It encodes CASSEALGTYEQYF.

The chain links TRBV27 to TRBJ1-2; possibly TRBD1 for D (5 bases). Germline V CDR1 and CDR2: MNHEY, SMNVEV (reference sequence). This CDR3 is built from 13 residues. The V gene lost 7 bases and the J gene lost 3 bases, with 12 bases spanning the gap. The CDR3 region has the DNA TGTGCCAGCACCGGAGGGGCTGACTATGGCTACACCTTC. It yields the protein CASTGGADYGYTF.

The V call is TRBV29-1, the J call TRBJ2-1, with 10 bases fitting TRBD1. Germline V gene lookup returns CDR1 SQVTM and CDR2 ANQGSEA. The CDR3 covers 14 residues. V trimming: 4 bases; J trimming: 2 bases; junction bases outside the gene matches: 2. The CDR3 loop is CSVATGGAYNEQFF. The CDR3 DNA reads TGCAGCGTTGCGACAGGGGGCGCCTACAATGAGCAGTTCTTC.

The V gene is TRBV7-3, the J gene TRBJ2-6, with D perhaps TRBD1 (6 bases). The CDR3 extends over 15 amino acids. Trimming left V 6 bases short and J 2 bases short, with 11 bases between. Germline V gene sequence: CDR1 SGHTA, CDR2 FQGTGA. CDR3 residues: CASSPGVPGANVLTF. DNA of the CDR3: TGTGCCAGCAGTCCAGGGGTTCCTGGGGCCAACGTCCTGACTTTC.

The V call is TRBV6-1, the J call TRBJ2-3; 7 nucleotides align to TRBD2. The CDR3 loop spans 15 amino acids. Germline CDR1 MNHNS, CDR2 SASEGT. V dropped 7 bases and J dropped 5; count of bases not matched to a gene: 12. The CDR3, as DNA: TGTGCCAGCAATCCGTCCGCGGGAGAAAAAGATACGCAGTATTTT. The encoded protein is CASNPSAGEKDTQYF.

This CDR3 is CASSYSVRSGANVLTF. The DNA of the CDR3 is TGTGCCAGCAGTTACTCGGTGCGATCTGGGGCCAACGTCCTGACTTTC. The chain uses TRBV6-6 and TRBJ2-6; D not certain. Germline values: CDR1 MNHNY, CDR2 SVGAGI (reference sequence). The CDR3 consists of 16 residues. Trimming removed 0 bases from V and 1 base from J, with 7 bases in between.

This CDR3 is CASSHYVQGTPYPQHF. As DNA, the CDR3 is TGTGCCAGCAGCCATTATGTTCAGGGGACACCCTACCCCCAGCATTTT. The chain couples TRBV7-9 to TRBJ1-5; D perhaps matches TRBD1 (6 bases). This CDR3 contains 16 residues. The V and J ends lost 5 bases and 10 bases respectively, with 24 bases between them. CDR1 is SEHNR and CDR2 is FQNEAQ in the germline V gene (reference sequence).